This record concerns one T cell receptor (beta chain) sequence. Amplification used 60 Vbeta primers and 13 Jbeta primers. In the authors' methods: In a later analysis, of 80 million or so unique beta chains, about 12 million appeared in at least two donors. The assay was immunoSEQ multiplex PCR, and TCRdb's table has in-frame clones only and misses some. D and trimming were read from the DNA, whereas the V and J calls and clone size are those reported in that table. The table includes approximately 170,000 clones, 81% detected once. V was pared by 0 bases and J by 3 bases, with 5 bases between. Germline V lookup: CDR1 GTSNPN, CDR2 SVGIG (reference sequence). The CDR3 is 12 residues long. The sample belongs to a study of cytomegalovirus exposure and HLA in healthy donors.

The chain couples TRBV30 to TRBJ2-5; D not resolved. The origin of this receptor is a middle-aged man in good health and CMV-seropositive. The specimen was PBMCs. The CDR3 loop is CAWSVQKETQYF. The DNA of the CDR3 is TGTGCCTGGAGTGTACAGAAAGAGACCCAGTACTTC.